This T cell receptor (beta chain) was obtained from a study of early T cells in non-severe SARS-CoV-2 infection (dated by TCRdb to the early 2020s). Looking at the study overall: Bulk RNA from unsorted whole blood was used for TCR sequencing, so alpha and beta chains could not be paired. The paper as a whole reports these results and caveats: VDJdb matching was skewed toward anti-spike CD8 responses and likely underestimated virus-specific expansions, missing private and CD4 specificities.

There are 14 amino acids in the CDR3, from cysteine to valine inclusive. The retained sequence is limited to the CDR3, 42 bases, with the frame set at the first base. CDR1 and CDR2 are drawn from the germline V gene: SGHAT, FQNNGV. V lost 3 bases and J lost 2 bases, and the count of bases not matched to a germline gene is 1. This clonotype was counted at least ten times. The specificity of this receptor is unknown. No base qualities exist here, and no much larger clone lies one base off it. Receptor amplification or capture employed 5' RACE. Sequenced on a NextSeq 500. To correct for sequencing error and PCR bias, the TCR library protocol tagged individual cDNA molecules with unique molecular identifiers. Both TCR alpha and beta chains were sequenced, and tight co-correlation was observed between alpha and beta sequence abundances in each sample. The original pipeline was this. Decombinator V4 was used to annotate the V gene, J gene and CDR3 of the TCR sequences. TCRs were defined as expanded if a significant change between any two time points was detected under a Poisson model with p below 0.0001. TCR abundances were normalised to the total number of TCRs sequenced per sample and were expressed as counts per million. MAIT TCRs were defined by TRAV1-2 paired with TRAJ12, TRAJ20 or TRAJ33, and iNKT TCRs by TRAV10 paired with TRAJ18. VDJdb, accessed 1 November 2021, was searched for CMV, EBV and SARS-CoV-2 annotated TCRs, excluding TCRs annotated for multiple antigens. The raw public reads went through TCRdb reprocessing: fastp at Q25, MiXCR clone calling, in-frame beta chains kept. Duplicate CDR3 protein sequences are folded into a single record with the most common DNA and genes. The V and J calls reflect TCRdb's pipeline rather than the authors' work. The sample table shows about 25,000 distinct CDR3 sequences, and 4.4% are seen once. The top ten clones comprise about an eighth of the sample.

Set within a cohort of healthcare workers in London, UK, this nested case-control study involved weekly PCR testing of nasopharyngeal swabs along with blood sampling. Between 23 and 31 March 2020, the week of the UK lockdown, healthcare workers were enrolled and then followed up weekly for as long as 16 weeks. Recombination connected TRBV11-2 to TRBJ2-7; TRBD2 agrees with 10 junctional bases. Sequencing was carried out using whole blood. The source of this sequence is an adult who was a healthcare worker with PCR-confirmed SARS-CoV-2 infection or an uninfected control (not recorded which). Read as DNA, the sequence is TGTGCCAGCAGCTTTCTAGCGGGAGCCTACGAGCAGTACGTC. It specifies CASSFLAGAYEQYV.